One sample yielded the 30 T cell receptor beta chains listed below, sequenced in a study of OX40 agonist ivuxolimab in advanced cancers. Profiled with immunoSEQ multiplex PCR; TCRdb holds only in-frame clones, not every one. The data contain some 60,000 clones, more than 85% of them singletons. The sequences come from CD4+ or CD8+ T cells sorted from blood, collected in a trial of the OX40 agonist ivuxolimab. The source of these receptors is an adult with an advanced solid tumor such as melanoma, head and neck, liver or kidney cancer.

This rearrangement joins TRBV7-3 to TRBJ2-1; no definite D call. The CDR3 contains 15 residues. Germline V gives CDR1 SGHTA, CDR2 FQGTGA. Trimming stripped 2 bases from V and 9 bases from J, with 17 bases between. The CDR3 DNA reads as TGTGCCAGCAGCTTAGAGGTAGCCGGTTGGGGTGAGCAGTTCTTC. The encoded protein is CASSLEVAGWGEQFF. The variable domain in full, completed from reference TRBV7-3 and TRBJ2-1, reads GAGVSQTPSNKVTEKGKYVELRCDPISGHTALYWYRQSLGQGPEFLIYFQGTGAADDSGLPNDRFFAVRPEGSVSTLKIQRTERGDSAVYLCASSLEVAGWGEQFFGPGTRLTVL.

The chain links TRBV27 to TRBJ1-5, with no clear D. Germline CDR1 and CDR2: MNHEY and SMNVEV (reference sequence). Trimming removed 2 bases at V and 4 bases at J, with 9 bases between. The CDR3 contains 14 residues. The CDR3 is CASSLDVQNQPQHF. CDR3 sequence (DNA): TGTGCCAGCAGTTTAGACGTCCAGAATCAGCCCCAGCATTTT.

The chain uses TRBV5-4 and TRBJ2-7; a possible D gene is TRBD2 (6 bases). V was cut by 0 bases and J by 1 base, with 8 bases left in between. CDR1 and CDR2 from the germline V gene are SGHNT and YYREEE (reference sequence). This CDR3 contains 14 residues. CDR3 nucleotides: TGTGCCAGCAGCTTGGTTGCGGGGTCCTACGAGCAGTACTTC. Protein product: CASSLVAGSYEQYF.

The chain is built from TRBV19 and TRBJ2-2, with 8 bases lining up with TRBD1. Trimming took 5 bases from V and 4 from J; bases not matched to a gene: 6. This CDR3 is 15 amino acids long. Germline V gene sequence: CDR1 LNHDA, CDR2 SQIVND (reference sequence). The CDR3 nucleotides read TGTGCCAGTAGTCCAAGACAGGGGAGCACCGGGGAGCTGTTTTTT. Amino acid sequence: CASSPRQGSTGELFF.

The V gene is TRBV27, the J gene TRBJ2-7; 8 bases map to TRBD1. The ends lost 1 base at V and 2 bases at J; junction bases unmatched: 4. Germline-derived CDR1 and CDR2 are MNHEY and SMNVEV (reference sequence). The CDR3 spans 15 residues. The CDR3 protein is CASSLWGQAAYEQYF. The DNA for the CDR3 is TGTGCCAGCAGTTTATGGGGACAGGCCGCCTACGAGCAGTACTTC.

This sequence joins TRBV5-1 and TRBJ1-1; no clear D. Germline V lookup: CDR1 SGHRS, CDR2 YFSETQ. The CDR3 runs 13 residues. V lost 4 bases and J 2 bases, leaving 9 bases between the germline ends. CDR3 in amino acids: CASSLDINTEAFF. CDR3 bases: TGCGCCAGCAGCCTCGACATAAACACTGAAGCTTTCTTT. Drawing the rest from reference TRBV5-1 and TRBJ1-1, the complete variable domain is KAGVTQTPRYLIKTRGQQVTLSCSPISGHRSVSWYQQTPGQGLQFLFEYFSETQRNKGNFPGRFSGRQFSNSRSEMNVSTLELGDSALYLCASSLDINTEAFFGQGTRLTVV.

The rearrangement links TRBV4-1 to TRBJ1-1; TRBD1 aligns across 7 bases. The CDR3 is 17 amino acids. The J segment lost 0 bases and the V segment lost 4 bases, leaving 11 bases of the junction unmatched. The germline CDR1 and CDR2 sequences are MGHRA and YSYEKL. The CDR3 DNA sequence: TGCGCCAGCAGCCTTAGGGGGGGGACAGACCTGAACACTGAAGCTTTCTTT. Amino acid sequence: CASSLRGGTDLNTEAFF.

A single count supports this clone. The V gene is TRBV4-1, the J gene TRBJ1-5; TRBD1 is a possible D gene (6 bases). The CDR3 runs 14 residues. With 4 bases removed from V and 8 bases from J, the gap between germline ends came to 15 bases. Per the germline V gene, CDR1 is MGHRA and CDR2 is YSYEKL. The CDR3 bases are TGCGCCAGCAGCCCCGAAACCCCAGGGGAGCCCCAGCATTTT. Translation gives CASSPETPGEPQHF.

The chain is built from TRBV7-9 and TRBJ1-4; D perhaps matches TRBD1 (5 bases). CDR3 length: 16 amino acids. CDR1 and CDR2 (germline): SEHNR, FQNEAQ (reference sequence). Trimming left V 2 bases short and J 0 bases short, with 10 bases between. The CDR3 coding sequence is TGTGCCAGCAGCTTAAGGGGACGGACAACTAATGAAAAACTGTTTTTT. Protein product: CASSLRGRTTNEKLFF.

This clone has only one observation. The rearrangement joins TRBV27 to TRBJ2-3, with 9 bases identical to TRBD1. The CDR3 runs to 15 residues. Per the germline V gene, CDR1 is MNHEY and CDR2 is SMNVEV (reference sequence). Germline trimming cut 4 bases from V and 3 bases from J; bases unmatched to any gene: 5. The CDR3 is CASSSGQGGTDTQYF. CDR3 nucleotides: TGTGCCAGCAGTTCGGGACAGGGAGGGACAGATACGCAGTATTTT.

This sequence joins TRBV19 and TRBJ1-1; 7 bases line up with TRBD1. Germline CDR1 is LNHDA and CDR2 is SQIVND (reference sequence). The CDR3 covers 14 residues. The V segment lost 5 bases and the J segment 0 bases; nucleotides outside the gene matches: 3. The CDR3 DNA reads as TGTGCCAGTAGTCCGGGACAGATGAACACTGAAGCTTTCTTT. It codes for CASSPGQMNTEAFF.

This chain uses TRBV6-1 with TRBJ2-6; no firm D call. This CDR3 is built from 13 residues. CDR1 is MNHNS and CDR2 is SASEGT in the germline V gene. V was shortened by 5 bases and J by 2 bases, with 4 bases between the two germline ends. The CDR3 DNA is TGTGCCAGCAGTTTCGCTGGGGCCAACGTCCTGACTTTC. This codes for CASSFAGANVLTF.

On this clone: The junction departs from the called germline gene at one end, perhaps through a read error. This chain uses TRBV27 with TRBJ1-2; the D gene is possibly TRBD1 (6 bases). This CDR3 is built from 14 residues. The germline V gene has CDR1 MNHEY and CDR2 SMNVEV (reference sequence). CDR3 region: CASSSLPGDYRYTF. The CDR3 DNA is TGTGCCAGCAGTTCTCTCCCAGGGGACTATCGCTACACCTTC.

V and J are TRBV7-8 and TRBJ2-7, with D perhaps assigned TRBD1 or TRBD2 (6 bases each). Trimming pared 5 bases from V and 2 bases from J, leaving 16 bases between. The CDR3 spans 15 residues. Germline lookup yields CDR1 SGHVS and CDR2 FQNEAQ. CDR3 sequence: CASSPNGGTPYEQYF. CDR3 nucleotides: TGTGCCAGCAGCCCGAACGGAGGGACACCCTACGAGCAGTACTTC.

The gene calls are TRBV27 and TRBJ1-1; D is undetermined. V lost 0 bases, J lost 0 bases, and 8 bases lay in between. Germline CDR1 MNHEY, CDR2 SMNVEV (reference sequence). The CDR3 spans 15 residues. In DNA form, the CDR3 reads TGTGCCAGCAGTTTATCTGAGGAAATGAACACTGAAGCTTTCTTT. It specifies CASSLSEEMNTEAFF.

For the CDR3, the DNA is TGCGCCAGCAGCTTGGCAGACTCGAACACCGGGGAGCTGTTTTTT. It encodes CASSLADSNTGELFF. V and J are TRBV5-1 and TRBJ2-2; no clear D gene. Germline V gene lookup returns CDR1 SGHRS and CDR2 YFSETQ. V was trimmed by 0 bases and J by 0 bases, leaving 6 bases between them. The CDR3 runs 15 residues. Full variable domain (outside the CDR3, taken from reference TRBV5-1 and TRBJ2-2): KAGVTQTPRYLIKTRGQQVTLSCSPISGHRSVSWYQQTPGQGLQFLFEYFSETQRNKGNFPGRFSGRQFSNSRSEMNVSTLELGDSALYLCASSLADSNTGELFFGEGSRLTVL.

The CDR3 coding sequence is TGTGCCAGCAGCTTAACCCAGTCTTACTACAATGAGCAGTTCTTC. Encoded protein: CASSLTQSYYNEQFF. This chain joins TRBV7-9 and TRBJ2-1; D is unresolved. The CDR3 runs 15 residues. Looked up from germline, CDR1 is SEHNR and CDR2 is FQNEAQ (reference sequence). Trimming cost V 2 bases and J 3 bases, with 11 bases left between them. Full variable domain (outside the CDR3, taken from reference TRBV7-9 and TRBJ2-1): DTGVSQNPRHKITKRGQNVTFRCDPISEHNRLYWYRQTLGQGPEFLTYFQNEAQLEKSRLLSDRFSAERPKGSFSTLEIQRTEQGDSAMYLCASSLTQSYYNEQFFGPGTRLTVL.

The CDR3: CASSPSGGFSYEQYF. In nucleotides, the CDR3 is TGTGCCAGCAGCCCGAGCGGGGGGTTCTCCTACGAGCAGTACTTC. The chain combines TRBV6-5 with TRBJ2-7; 9 bases align to TRBD2. With 6 bases clipped from V and 0 bases from J, the junction kept 6 bases outside the gene matches. Germline CDR1 reads MNHEY; CDR2 reads SVGAGI. The CDR3 is made up of 15 amino acids.

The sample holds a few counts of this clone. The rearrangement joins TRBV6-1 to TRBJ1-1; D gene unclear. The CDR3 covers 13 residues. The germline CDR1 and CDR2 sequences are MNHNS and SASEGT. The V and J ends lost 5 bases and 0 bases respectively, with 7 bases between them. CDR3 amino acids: CASSSQLNTEAFF. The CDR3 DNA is TGTGCCAGCAGTTCTCAGCTGAACACTGAAGCTTTCTTT.

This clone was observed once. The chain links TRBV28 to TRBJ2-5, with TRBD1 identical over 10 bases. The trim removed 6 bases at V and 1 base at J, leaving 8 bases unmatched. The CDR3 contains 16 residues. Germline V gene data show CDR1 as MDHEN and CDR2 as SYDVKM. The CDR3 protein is CASRHRDRGLQETQYF. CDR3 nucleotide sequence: TGTGCCAGCAGACACCGGGACAGGGGCCTCCAAGAGACCCAGTACTTC.

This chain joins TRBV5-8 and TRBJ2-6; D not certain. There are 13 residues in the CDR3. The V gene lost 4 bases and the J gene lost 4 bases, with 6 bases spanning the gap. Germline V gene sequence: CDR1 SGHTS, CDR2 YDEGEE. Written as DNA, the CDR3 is TGTGCCAGCAGCCCCTACGGGGCCAACGTCCTGACTTTC. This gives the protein CASSPYGANVLTF.

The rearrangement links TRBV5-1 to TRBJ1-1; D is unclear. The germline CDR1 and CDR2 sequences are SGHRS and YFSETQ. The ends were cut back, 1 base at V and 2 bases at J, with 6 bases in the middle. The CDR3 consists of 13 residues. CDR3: CASSLSSNTEAFF. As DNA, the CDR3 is TGCGCCAGCAGCTTGTCGTCCAACACTGAAGCTTTCTTT. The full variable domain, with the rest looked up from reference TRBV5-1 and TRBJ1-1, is KAGVTQTPRYLIKTRGQQVTLSCSPISGHRSVSWYQQTPGQGLQFLFEYFSETQRNKGNFPGRFSGRQFSNSRSEMNVSTLELGDSALYLCASSLSSNTEAFFGQGTRLTVV.

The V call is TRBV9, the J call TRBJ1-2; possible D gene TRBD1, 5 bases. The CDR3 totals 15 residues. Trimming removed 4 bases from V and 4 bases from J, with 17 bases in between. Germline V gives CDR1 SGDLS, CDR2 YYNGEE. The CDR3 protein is CASSSSLSGGYGYTF. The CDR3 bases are TGTGCCAGCAGCTCAAGCTTGTCCGGGGGCTATGGCTACACCTTC.

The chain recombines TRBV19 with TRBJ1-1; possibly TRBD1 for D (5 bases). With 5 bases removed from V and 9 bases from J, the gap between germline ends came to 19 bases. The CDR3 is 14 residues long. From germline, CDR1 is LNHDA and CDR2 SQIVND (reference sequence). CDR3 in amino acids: CASSLGLDNTKAFF. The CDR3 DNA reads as TGTGCCAGTAGTCTGGGACTGGACAACACCAAAGCTTTCTTT.

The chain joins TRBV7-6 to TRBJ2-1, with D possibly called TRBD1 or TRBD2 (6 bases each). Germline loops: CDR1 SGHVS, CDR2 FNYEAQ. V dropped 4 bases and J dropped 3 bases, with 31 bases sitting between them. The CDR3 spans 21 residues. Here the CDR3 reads CASSSLLGGPGLARNYNEQFF. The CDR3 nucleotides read TGTGCCAGCAGCTCCTTACTTGGGGGGCCTGGGTTAGCCCGGAACTACAATGAGCAGTTCTTC.

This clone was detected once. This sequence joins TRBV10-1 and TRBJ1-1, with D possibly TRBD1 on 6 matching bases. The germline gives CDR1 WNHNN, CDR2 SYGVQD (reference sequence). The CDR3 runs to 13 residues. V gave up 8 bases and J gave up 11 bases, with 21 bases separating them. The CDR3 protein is CASAGDPQLGAFF. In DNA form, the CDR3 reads TGCGCCAGCGCAGGGGACCCACAACTTGGGGCTTTCTTT.

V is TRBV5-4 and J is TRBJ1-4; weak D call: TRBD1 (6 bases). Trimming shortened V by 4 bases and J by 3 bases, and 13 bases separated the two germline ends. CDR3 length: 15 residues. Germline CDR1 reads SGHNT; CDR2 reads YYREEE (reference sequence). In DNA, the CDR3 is TGTGCCAGCAGCCCCTCAGGGGTTGCTAATGAAAAACTGTTTTTT. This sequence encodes CASSPSGVANEKLFF.

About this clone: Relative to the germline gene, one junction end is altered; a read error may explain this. DNA for the CDR3: TGCGCCAGCAGCCAAGAACAGGGATATGGCTACACCTTC. Its translation: CASSQEQGYGYTF. The V gene is TRBV5-4, the J gene TRBJ1-2, with a weak D call TRBD1 (6 bases). The CDR3 runs to 13 residues. Germline V lookup: CDR1 SGHNT, CDR2 YYREEE (reference sequence).

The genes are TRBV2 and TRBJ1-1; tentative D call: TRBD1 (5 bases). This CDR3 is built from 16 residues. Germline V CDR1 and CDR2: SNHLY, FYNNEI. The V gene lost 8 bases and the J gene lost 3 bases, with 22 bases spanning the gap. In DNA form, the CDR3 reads TGTGCCAGCGGACACTTTGAGAAACAGGACTACACTGAAGCTTTCTTT. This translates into CASGHFEKQDYTEAFF.

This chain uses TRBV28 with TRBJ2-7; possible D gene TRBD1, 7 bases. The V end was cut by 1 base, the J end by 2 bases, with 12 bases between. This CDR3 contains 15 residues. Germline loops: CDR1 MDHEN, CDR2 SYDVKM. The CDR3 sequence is CASSLYAGQPYEQYF. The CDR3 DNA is TGTGCCAGCAGTTTATACGCGGGACAGCCCTACGAGCAGTACTTC.